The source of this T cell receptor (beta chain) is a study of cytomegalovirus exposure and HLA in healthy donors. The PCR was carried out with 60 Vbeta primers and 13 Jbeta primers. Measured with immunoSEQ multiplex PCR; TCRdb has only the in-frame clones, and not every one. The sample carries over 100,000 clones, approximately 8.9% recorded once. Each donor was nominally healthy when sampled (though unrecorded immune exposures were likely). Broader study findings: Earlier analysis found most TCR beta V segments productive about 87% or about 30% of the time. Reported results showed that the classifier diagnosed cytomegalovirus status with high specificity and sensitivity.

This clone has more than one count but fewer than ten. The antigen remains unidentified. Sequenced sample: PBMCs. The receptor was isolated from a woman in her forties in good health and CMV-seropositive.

The chain's CDR3 is CASRKDRVGEQYF. The CDR3 bases are TGTGCCAGCAGAAAGGACAGGGTGGGGGAGCAGTACTTC. The V gene is TRBV6-5, the J gene TRBJ2-7, with 8 bases fitting TRBD1. The length of the CDR3 is 13 residues. The J segment lost 7 bases and the V segment lost 6 bases, leaving 8 bases of the junction unmatched. Germline V gene lookup returns CDR1 MNHEY and CDR2 SVGAGI.